Presented here are 14 T cell receptor beta chains from one specimen sequenced in a study of control samples from healthy donors and cancer patients. Generated by immunoSEQ multiplex PCR, the TCRdb table keeps only in-frame clones and is missing some. The table has 90,000 to 100,000 clones, around 80% seen once. Sequencing input: blood. The receptors originated from a man in his fifties or sixties in good health.

The genes are TRBV19 and TRBJ2-2; D may match TRBD1 or TRBD2 (5 bases each). Trimming took off 3 bases at V and 1 base at J, with 9 bases between the two ends. The CDR3 has 15 amino acids. The germline V gene has CDR1 LNHDA and CDR2 SQIVND (reference sequence). The CDR3 is CASSIPGGNTGELFF. CDR3 in DNA: TGTGCCAGTAGTATTCCTGGGGGGAACACCGGGGAGCTGTTTTTT.

This chain links TRBV28 with TRBJ2-7, with TRBD1 matching 10 bases. V gave up 6 bases and J gave up 3 bases; unmatched junction bases: 5. The germline V gene encodes CDR1 MDHEN and CDR2 SYDVKM. This CDR3 comprises 14 residues. The CDR3 is CASSLRTGGYEQYF. Here the CDR3 DNA reads TGTGCCAGCAGCTTAAGGACAGGGGGCTACGAGCAGTACTTC.

The gene calls are TRBV10-2 and TRBJ2-7; D is undetermined. V lost 0 bases and J lost 3, with 6 bases in between. The germline V gene has CDR1 WSHSY and CDR2 SAAADI. The CDR3 loop spans 13 amino acids. CDR3 coding DNA: TGCGCCAGCAGTGAGTCGATGAACTACGAGCAGTACTTC. Amino acids: CASSESMNYEQYF.

The chain combines TRBV18 with TRBJ2-1; TRBD2 aligns across 9 bases. Germline lookup yields CDR1 KGHSH and CDR2 LQKENI. The CDR3 runs 16 residues. V was pared by 3 bases and J by 2 bases, with 5 bases of the junction left unmatched. The CDR3 sequence is CASSPPAGGPYNEQFF. In DNA form, the CDR3 reads TGTGCCAGCTCACCCCCCGCGGGAGGGCCCTACAATGAGCAGTTCTTC.

The chain links TRBV4-1 to TRBJ2-7, with 10 nucleotides matching TRBD2. CDR1 is MGHRA and CDR2 is YSYEKL in the germline V gene. J gave up 4 bases and V 7 bases, and 13 bases lay outside the gene matches. The CDR3 consists of 16 residues. CDR3 loop: CASKALLAGRSYEQYF. Written as DNA, the CDR3 is TGCGCCAGCAAGGCGTTACTAGCGGGAAGATCTTACGAGCAGTACTTC.

This chain connects TRBV6-6 to TRBJ1-2, with D perhaps TRBD1 (6 bases). The ends were cut back, 5 bases at V and 4 bases at J, with 17 bases in the middle. CDR3 size: 15 residues. CDR1 is MNHNY, CDR2 SVGAGI, per germline (reference sequence). DNA of the CDR3: TGTGCCAGCAGTGAGTCGCCCGGGGGCGGCTATGGCTACACCTTC. It codes for CASSESPGGGYGYTF.

The chain links TRBV5-6 to TRBJ2-7; D call uncertain. Looked up from germline, CDR1 is SGHDT and CDR2 is YYEEEE. V was clipped by 3 bases and J by 0 bases, with 4 bases between them. CDR3 length: 12 residues. CDR3 amino acids: CASSWSSYEQYF. CDR3 nucleotide sequence: TGTGCCAGCAGCTGGAGCTCCTACGAGCAGTACTTC.

V is TRBV5-1 and J is TRBJ2-7; D is unresolved. V dropped 0 bases and J dropped 0 bases, with 19 bases sitting between them. The germline CDR1 and CDR2 sequences are SGHRS and YFSETQ. The length of the CDR3 is 18 residues. CDR3 DNA sequence: TGCGCCAGCAGCTTGGTCGGGCCGAACACCGCAAGCTCCTACGAGCAGTACTTC. Protein product: CASSLVGPNTASSYEQYF.

The genes are TRBV5-1 and TRBJ2-7; TRBD1 aligns across 8 bases. Losses at the gene ends were 3 bases for V and 2 bases for J; bases not matched to a gene: 13. The germline V gene encodes CDR1 SGHRS and CDR2 YFSETQ. The CDR3 runs 17 residues. Here the CDR3 reads CASSSRQGRRGTYEQYF. Written as DNA, the CDR3 is TGCGCCAGCAGCTCACGACAGGGGCGGAGGGGTACCTACGAGCAGTACTTC.

The J gene is TRBJ1-1, the V gene TRBV7-8; D ambiguous. The germline V gene encodes CDR1 SGHVS and CDR2 FQNEAQ. Between the trimmed V and J ends, which lost 5 bases and 1 base, there was a span of 8 bases. The CDR3 consists of 13 residues. CDR3 in amino acids: CASSADRNTEAFF. CDR3 sequence (DNA): TGTGCCAGCAGCGCCGACCGGAACACTGAAGCTTTCTTT.

The rearrangement joins TRBV19 to TRBJ2-2, with TRBD1 identical over 7 bases. J was trimmed by 1 base and V by 5 bases; bases with no gene match: 7. The CDR3 consists of 16 residues. The germline V gene has CDR1 LNHDA and CDR2 SQIVND (reference sequence). CDR3 region: CASSPRGFENTGELFF. The CDR3, as DNA: TGTGCCAGTAGTCCCAGGGGGTTCGAGAACACCGGGGAGCTGTTTTTT.

J is TRBJ1-1 and V is TRBV6-4, with D unclear. The CDR3 covers 13 residues. Trimming removed 2 bases from V and 1 base from J, with 5 bases in between. CDR1 MRHNA and CDR2 SNTAGT come from the germline V gene. The CDR3 DNA sequence: TGTGCCAGCAGTGACAAGGAGAACACTGAAGCTTTCTTT. This gives the protein CASSDKENTEAFF.

A few counts support this clone. The J gene is TRBJ2-7, the V gene TRBV10-3, with D maybe TRBD1 (5 bases). Trimming cost V 3 bases and J 1 base, with 10 bases left between them. The CDR3 consists of 14 residues. Germline CDR1 reads ENHRY; CDR2 reads SYGVKD. The CDR3 loop is CAISEVQGSYEQYF. In DNA form, the CDR3 reads TGTGCCATCAGTGAAGTCCAGGGTTCCTACGAGCAGTACTTC.

This clone turned up a few times. The chain couples TRBV13 to TRBJ2-7; maybe TRBD1 (5 bases). Germline-derived CDR1 and CDR2 are PRHDT and FYEKMQ (reference sequence). The CDR3 has 15 amino acids. Between the trimmed V and J ends, which lost 0 bases and 4 bases, there was a span of 13 bases. Here the CDR3 reads CASSLGDRVTYEQYF. CDR3 bases: TGTGCCAGCAGCTTAGGCGACAGAGTTACTTACGAGCAGTACTTC.